Sequencing of this T cell receptor beta chain was carried out in a study of cytomegalovirus exposure and HLA in healthy donors. The table lists this clone with a few counts. The antigen is unknown. Primers: 60 Vbeta forward and 13 Jbeta reverse. Clones were sequenced by immunoSEQ multiplex PCR, and TCRdb holds only the in-frame ones, with some missing. The sample consists of around 62,000 clones, over 70% of them appearing once. Overall study findings and caveats: The availability of immune exposure information extended only to CMV serostatus. HLA-A and HLA-B allele assignments for most subjects were reportedly predicted accurately using TCR beta sequences. Analyzed later, most CMV-associated TCR beta chains appeared HLA-restricted. Certain sequence variants were highly shared and formed a cluster, and this cluster was likely a sequencing artifact.

The ends were cut back, 5 bases at V and 4 bases at J, with 14 bases in the middle. The CDR3 totals 14 residues. Germline CDR1 SNHLY, CDR2 FYNNEI. The sequenced material came from PBMCs. This sequence was found in a man in his 60s in good health and CMV-seropositive. The V call is TRBV2, the J call TRBJ1-2, with a tentative D call TRBD1 (6 bases). Here the CDR3 DNA reads TGTGCCAGCAGTATACAGGGATCTAGCTATGGCTACACCTTC. Translation gives CASSIQGSSYGYTF.